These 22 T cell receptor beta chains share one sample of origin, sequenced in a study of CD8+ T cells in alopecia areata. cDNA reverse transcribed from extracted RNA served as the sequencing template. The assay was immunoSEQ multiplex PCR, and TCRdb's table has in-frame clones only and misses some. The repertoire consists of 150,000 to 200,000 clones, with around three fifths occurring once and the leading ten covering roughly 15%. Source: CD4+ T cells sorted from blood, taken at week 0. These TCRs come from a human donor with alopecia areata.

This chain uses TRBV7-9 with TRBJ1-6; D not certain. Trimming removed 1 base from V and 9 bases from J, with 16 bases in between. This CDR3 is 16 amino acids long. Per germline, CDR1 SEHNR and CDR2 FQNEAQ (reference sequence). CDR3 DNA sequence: TGTGCCAGCAGCTTAGAGGGCATCGCTCTAGGTTCACCCCTCCACTTT. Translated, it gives CASSLEGIALGSPLHF.

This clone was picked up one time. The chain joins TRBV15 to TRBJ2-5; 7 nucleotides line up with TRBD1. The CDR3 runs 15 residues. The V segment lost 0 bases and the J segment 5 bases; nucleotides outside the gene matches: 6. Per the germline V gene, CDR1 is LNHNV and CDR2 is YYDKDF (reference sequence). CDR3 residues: CATSRDQRGPETQYF. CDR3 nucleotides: TGTGCCACCAGCAGAGATCAGAGGGGGCCCGAGACCCAGTACTTC.

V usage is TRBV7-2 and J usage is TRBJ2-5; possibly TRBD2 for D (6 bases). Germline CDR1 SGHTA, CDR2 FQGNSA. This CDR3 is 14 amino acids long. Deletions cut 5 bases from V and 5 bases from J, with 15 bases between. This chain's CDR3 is CASSQGTGVETQYF. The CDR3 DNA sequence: TGTGCCAGCAGCCAAGGGACGGGGGTGGAGACCCAGTACTTC. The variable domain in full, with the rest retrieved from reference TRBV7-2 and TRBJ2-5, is GAGVSQSPSNKVTEKGKDVELRCDPISGHTALYWYRQSLGQGLEFLIYFQGNSAPDKSGLPSDRFSAERTGGSVSTLTIQRTQQEDSAVYLCASSQGTGVETQYFGPGTRLLVL.

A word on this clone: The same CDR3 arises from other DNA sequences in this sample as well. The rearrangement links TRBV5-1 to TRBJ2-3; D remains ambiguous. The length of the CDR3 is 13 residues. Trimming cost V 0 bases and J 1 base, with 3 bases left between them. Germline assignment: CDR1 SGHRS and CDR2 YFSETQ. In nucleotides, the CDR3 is TGCGCCAGCAGCTTGGGGGGCACAGATACGCAGTATTTT. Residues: CASSLGGTDTQYF.

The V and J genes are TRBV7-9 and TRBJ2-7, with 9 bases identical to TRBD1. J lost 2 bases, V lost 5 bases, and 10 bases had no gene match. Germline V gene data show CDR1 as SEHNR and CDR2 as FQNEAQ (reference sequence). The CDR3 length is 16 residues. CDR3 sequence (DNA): TGTGCCAGCAGCCCCACCCCGGGACAGGGACCCTACGAGCAGTACTTC. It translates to CASSPTPGQGPYEQYF. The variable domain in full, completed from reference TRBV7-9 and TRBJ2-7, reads DTGVSQNPRHKITKRGQNVTFRCDPISEHNRLYWYRQTLGQGPEFLTYFQNEAQLEKSRLLSDRFSAERPKGSFSTLEIQRTEQGDSAMYLCASSPTPGQGPYEQYFGPGTRLTVT.

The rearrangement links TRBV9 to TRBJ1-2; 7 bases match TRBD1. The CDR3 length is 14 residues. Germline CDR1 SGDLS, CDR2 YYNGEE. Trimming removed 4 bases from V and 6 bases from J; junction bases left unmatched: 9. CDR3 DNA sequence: TGTGCCAGCAGCCCCCGACAGGGATTGGATGGCTACACCTTC. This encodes CASSPRQGLDGYTF.

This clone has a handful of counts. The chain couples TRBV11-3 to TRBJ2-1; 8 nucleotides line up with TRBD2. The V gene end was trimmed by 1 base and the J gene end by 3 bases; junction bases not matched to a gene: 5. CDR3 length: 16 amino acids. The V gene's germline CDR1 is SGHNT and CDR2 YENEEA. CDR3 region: CASSLVMAGGYNEQFF. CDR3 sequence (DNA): TGTGCCAGCAGCTTAGTGATGGCGGGGGGCTACAATGAGCAGTTCTTC. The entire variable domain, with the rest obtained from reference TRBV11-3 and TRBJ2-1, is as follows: EAGVVQSPRYKIIEKKQPVAFWCNPISGHNTLYWYLQNLGQGPELLIRYENEEAVDDSQLPKDRFSAERLKGVDSTLKIQPAELGDSAVYLCASSLVMAGGYNEQFFGPGTRLTVL.

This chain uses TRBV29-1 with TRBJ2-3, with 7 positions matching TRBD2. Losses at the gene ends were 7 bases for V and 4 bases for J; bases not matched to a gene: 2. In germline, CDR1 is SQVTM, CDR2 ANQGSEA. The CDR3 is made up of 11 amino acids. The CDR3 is CSASGADTQYF. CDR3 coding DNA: TGCAGCGCCAGCGGGGCAGATACGCAGTATTTT.

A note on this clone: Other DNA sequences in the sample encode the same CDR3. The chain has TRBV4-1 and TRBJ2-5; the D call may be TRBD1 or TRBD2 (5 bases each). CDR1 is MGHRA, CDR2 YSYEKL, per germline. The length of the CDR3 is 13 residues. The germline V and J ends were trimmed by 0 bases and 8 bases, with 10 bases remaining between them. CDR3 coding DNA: TGCGCCAGCAGCCAAGATAGGGGAGAAACCCAGTACTTC. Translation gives CASSQDRGETQYF.

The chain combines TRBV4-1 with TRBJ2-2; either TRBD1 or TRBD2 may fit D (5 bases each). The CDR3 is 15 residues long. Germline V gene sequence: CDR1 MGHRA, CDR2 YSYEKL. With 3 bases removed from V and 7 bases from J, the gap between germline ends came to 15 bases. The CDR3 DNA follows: TGCGCCAGCAGCCAGGGGACGGTATGGGTCGGGGAGCTGTTTTTT. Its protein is CASSQGTVWVGELFF.

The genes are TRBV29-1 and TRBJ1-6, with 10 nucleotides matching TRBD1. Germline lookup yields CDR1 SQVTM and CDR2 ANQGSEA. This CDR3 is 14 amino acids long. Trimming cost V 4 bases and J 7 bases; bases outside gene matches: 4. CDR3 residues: CSVAPGQGNSPLHF. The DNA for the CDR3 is TGCAGCGTTGCCCCGGGACAGGGGAATTCACCCCTCCACTTT.

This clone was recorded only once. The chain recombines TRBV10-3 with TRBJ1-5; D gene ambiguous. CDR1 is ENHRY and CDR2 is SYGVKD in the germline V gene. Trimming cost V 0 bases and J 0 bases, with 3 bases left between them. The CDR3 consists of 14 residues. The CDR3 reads CAISESYSNQPQHF. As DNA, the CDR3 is TGTGCCATCAGTGAGTCGTATAGCAATCAGCCCCAGCATTTT.

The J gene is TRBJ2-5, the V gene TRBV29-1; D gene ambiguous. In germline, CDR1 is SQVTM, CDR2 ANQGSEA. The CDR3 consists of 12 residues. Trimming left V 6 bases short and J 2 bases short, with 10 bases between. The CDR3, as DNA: TGCAGCGTCCGGACGCATCAAGAGACCCAGTACTTC. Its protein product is CSVRTHQETQYF.

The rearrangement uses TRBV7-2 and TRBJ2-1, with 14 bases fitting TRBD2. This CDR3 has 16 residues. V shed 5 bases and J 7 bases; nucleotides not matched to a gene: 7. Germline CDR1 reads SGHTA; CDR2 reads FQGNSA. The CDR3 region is CASSPGLAGGTNEQFF. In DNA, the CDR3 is TGTGCCAGCAGCCCCGGACTAGCGGGGGGAACTAATGAGCAGTTCTTC.

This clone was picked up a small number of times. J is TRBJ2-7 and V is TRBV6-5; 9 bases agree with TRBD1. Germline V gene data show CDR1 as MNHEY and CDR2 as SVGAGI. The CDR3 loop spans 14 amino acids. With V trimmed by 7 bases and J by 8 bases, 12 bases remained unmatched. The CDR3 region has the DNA TGTGCCAGCACAGGACAGGGGCTGGGAGAGAAGCAGTACTTC. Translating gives CASTGQGLGEKQYF.

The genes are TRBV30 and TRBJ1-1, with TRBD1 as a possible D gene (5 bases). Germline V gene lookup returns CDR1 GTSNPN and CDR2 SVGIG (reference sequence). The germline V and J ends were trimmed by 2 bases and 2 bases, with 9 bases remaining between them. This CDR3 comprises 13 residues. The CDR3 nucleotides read TGTGCCTGGAGTATCGACAGTAACACTGAAGCTTTCTTT. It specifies CAWSIDSNTEAFF.

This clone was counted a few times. Here the CDR3 reads CSVVGVSGSIPEQYF. The CDR3 DNA is TGCAGCGTTGTCGGAGTGTCGGGCTCTATTCCCGAGCAGTACTTC. V and J are TRBV29-1 and TRBJ2-7; D is unclear. CDR1 and CDR2 from the germline V gene are SQVTM and ANQGSEA. Trimming removed 4 bases at V and 6 bases at J, with 22 bases between. The CDR3 contains 15 residues.

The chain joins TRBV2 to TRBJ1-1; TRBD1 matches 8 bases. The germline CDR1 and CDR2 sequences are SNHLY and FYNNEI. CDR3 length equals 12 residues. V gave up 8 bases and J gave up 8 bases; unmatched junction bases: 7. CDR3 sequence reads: CASRDRGLEAFF. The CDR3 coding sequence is TGTGCCAGCCGAGACAGGGGTCTAGAAGCTTTCTTT. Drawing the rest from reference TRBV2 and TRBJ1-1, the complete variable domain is EPEVTQTPSHQVTQMGQEVILRCVPISNHLYFYWYRQILGQKVEFLVSFYNNEISEKSEIFDDQFSVERPDGSNFTLKIRSTKLEDSAMYFCASRDRGLEAFFGQGTRLTVV.

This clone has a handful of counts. The chain's CDR3 is CASRRLLEYF. Written as DNA, the CDR3 is TGCGCCAGCAGGAGACTACTCGAGTACTTC. The chain employs TRBV23-1 and TRBJ2-7; a possible D gene is TRBD2 (5 bases). TRBV23-1 is an ORF for which the function is uncertain. This CDR3 is 10 amino acids long. V lost 6 bases and J 11 bases, leaving 11 bases between the germline ends.

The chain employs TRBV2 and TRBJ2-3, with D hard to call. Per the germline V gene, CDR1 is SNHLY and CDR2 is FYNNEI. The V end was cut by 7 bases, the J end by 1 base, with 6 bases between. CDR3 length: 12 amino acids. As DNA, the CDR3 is TGTGCCAGCAAAGGTCGCACAGATACGCAGTATTTT. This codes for CASKGRTDTQYF.

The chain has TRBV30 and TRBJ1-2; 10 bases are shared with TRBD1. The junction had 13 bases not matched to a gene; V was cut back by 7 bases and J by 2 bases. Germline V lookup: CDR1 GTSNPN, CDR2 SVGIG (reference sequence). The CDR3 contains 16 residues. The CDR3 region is CASTGTGAQGNYGYTF. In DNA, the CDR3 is TGTGCCTCAACCGGGACAGGGGCCCAGGGGAACTATGGCTACACCTTC.

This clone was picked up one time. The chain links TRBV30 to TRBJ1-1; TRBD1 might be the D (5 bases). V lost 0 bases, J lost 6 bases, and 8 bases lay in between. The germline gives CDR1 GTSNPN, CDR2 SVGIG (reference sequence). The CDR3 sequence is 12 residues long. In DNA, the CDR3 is TGTGCCTGGAGTGTCCTGGGGCCTGAAGCTTTCTTT. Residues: CAWSVLGPEAFF.